The clone carrying this T cell receptor beta chain was found a few times. Its cognate antigen is unknown. This record belongs to a study of T cell repertoires in cytomegalovirus infection. General observations from the study: The cumulative frequency of public TCR beta families identified carriers of CMV plus the relevant HLA.

Each CDR3 protein gets one entry after TCRdb re-called the reads with MiXCR. Of under 200,000 distinct CDR3 sequences in the sample, about a sixth were seen once. The TCR comes from a human donor in good health (CMV status not recorded). Some clones in this sample may be carry-over from other donors' samples. The sequenced material came from CD8+ T cells from PBMCs.

The CDR3 DNA follows: TGTGCCAGCAGCTTCGACCAGGGGGCGGGTGAGACCCAGTACTTC. This translates into CASSFDQGAGETQYF. This chain connects TRBV13 to TRBJ2-5, with 8 nucleotides matching TRBD1. Germline V gives CDR1 PRHDT, CDR2 FYEKMQ (reference sequence). The CDR3 is 15 residues long. The V gene end was trimmed by 3 bases and the J gene end by 5 bases; junction bases not matched to a gene: 8.